There are a few counts of the clone carrying this TCR beta chain. The antigen remains unidentified. The sample originates from a study of regulatory T cells in long-lasting Graves disease. Researchers made TCR beta libraries by using iRepertoire HTBI primers and running Arm-PCR on CDR3 regions. A single record per CDR3 protein comes from TCRdb applying MiXCR to the multiplex PCR reads. The table has around 450,000 distinct CDR3 sequences, over 12% seen once. Study-wide points: Among the persistent patients, 2,741 public clonotypes were shared, more than the roughly 970 shared among new patients.

The CDR3 extends over 14 amino acids. Germline V gene data show CDR1 as MNHEY and CDR2 as SMNVEV (reference sequence). Specified time point: newly diagnosed GD, antithyroid drugs for less than 3 months. TCR sequences were obtained from RNA taken from PBMCs. These data were also filed under a second study, of T cells in Graves' hyperthyroidism and ophthalmopathy.

This sequence was found in a woman in her 40s with Graves disease. The rearrangement joins TRBV27 to TRBJ2-1; D is undetermined. The tail of the sequence fits TRBJ2-5 better, so the J call may be wrong. Material: peripheral blood mononuclear cells (PBMCs), obtained at new diagnosis, from a patient treated with antithyroid drugs. DNA for the CDR3: TGTGCCAGTAGGACGGCGAAATACCAAGAGACCCAGTACTTC. Translated: CASRTAKYQETQYF.